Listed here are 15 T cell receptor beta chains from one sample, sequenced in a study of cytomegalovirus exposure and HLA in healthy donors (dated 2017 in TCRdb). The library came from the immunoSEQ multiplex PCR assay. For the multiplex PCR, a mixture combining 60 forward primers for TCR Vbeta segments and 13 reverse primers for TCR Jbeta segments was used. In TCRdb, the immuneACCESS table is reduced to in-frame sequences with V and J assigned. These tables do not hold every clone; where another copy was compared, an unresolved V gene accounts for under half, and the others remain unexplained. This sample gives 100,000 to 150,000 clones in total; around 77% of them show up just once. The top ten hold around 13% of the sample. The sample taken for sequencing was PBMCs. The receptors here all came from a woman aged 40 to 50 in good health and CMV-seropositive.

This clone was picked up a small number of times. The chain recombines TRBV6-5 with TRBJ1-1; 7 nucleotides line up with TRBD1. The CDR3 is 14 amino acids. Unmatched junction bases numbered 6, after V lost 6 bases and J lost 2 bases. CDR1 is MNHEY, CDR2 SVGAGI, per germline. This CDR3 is CASRSQGVNTEAFF. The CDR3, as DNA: TGTGCCAGCAGATCGCAGGGGGTTAACACTGAAGCTTTCTTT.

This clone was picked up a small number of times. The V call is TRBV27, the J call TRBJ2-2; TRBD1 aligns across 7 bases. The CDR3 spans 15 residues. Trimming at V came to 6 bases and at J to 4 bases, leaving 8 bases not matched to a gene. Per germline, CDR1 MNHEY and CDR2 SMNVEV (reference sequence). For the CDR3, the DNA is TGTGCCAGCAGATCCACAGGGGTTAGCACCGGGGAGCTGTTTTTT. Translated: CASRSTGVSTGELFF.

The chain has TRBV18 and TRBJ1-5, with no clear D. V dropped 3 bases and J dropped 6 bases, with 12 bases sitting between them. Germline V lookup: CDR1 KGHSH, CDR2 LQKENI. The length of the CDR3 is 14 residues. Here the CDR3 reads CASSPNPTGQPQHF. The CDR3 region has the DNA TGTGCCAGCTCACCTAACCCCACCGGTCAGCCCCAGCATTTT.

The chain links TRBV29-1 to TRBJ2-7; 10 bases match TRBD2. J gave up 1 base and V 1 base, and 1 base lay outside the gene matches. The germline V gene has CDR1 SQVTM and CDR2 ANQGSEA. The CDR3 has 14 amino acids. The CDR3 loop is CSVEVSGRSYEQYF. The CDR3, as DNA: TGCAGCGTTGAAGTTAGCGGGAGGTCCTACGAGCAGTACTTC.

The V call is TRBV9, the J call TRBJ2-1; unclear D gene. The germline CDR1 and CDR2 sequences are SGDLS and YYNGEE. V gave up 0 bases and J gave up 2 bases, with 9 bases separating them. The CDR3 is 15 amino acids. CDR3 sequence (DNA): TGTGCCAGCAGCGTAGGTCGAGTTCCCTACAATGAGCAGTTCTTC. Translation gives CASSVGRVPYNEQFF.

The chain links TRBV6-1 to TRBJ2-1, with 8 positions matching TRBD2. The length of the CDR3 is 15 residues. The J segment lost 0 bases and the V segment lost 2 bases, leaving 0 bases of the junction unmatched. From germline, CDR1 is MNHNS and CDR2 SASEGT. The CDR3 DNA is TGTGCCAGCAGTGAACTAGCGGGCTCCTACAATGAGCAGTTCTTC. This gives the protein CASSELAGSYNEQFF.

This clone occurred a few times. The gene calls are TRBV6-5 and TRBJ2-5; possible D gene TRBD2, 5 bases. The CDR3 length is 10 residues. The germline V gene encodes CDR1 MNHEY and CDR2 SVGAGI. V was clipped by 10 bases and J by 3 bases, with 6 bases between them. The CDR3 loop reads CATGEETQYF. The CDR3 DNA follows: TGTGCCACCGGGGAAGAGACCCAGTACTTC.

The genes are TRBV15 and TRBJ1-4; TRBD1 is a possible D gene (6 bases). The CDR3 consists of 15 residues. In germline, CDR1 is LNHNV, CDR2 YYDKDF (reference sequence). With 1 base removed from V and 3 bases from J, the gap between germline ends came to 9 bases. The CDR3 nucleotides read TGTGCCACCAGCAGAGTTAAGGGGGCTAATGAAAAACTGTTTTTT. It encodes CATSRVKGANEKLFF.

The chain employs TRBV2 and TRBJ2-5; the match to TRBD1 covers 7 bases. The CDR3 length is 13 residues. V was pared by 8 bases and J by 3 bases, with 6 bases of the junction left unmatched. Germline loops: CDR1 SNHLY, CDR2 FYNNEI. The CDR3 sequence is CASSRTGEETQYF. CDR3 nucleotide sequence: TGTGCCAGCTCGAGGACAGGTGAAGAGACCCAGTACTTC.

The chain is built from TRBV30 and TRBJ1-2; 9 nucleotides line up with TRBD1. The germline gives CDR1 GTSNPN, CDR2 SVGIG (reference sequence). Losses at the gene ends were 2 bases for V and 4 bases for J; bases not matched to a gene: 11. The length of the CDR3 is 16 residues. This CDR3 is CAWSLPLGTGSYGYTF. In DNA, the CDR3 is TGTGCCTGGAGTCTCCCCCTCGGGACAGGGAGCTATGGCTACACCTTC.

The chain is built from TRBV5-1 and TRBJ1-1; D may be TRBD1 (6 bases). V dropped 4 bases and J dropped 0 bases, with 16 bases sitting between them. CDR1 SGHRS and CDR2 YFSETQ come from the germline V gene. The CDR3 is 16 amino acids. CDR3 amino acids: CASSLPQGMMNTEAFF. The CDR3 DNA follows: TGCGCCAGCAGCCTCCCCCAGGGGATGATGAACACTGAAGCTTTCTTT. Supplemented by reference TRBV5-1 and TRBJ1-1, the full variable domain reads KAGVTQTPRYLIKTRGQQVTLSCSPISGHRSVSWYQQTPGQGLQFLFEYFSETQRNKGNFPGRFSGRQFSNSRSEMNVSTLELGDSALYLCASSLPQGMMNTEAFFGQGTRLTVV.

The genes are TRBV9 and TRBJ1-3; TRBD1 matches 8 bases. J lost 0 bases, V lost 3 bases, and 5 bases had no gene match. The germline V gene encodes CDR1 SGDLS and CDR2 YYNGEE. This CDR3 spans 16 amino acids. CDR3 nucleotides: TGTGCCAGCAGCGCCGGACAGGGCGCCTCTGGAAACACCATATATTTT. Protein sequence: CASSAGQGASGNTIYF.

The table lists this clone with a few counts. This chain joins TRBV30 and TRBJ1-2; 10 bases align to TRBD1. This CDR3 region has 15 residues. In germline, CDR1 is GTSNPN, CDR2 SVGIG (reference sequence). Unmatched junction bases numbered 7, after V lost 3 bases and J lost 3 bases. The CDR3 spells CAWRVFGTGDYGYTF. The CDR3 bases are TGTGCCTGGAGAGTATTCGGGACAGGGGACTATGGCTACACCTTC.

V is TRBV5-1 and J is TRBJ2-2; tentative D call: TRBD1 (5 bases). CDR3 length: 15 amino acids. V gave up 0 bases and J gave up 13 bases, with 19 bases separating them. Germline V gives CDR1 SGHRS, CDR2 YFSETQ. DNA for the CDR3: TGCGCCAGCAGCTTGGGTCGGCAGGGTCCCGTAGGGCTGTTTTTT. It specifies CASSLGRQGPVGLFF.

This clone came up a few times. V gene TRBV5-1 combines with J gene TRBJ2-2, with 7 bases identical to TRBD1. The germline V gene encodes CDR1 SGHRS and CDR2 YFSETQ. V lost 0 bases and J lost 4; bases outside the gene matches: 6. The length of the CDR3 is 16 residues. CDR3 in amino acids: CASSLEVGTATGELFF. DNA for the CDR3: TGCGCCAGCAGCTTGGAGGTTGGGACAGCCACCGGGGAGCTGTTTTTT. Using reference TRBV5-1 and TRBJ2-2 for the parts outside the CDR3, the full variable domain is KAGVTQTPRYLIKTRGQQVTLSCSPISGHRSVSWYQQTPGQGLQFLFEYFSETQRNKGNFPGRFSGRQFSNSRSEMNVSTLELGDSALYLCASSLEVGTATGELFFGEGSRLTVL.